This passage covers 16 T cell receptor beta chains from one sample sequenced in a study of coeliac disease. Sequencing used immunoSEQ multiplex PCR; TCRdb keeps in-frame clones, though not all of them. The sample consists of about 4,400 clones, about 70% of them appearing once. The source material was lamina propria lymphocytes from the gut. These receptors all stem from a woman between 18 and 30 years old with active celiac disease.

The CDR3 bases are TGTGCCAGCAGCCAGGAAACCGGGACAGGGAGTATATTTCAGTACTTC. Amino acids: CASSQETGTGSIFQYF. The V gene is TRBV7-9, the J gene TRBJ2-7, with 9 bases aligning to TRBD1. Germline V CDR1 and CDR2: SEHNR, FQNEAQ (reference sequence). The CDR3 contains 16 residues. V shed 5 bases, J shed 10 bases, and the junction held 18 bases outside the gene matches.

The chain links TRBV23-1 to TRBJ2-5; D gene ambiguous. TRBV23-1 is an ORF, and what it does is uncertain. This CDR3 is built from 15 residues. V gave up 5 bases and J gave up 4 bases, with 17 bases separating them. The CDR3 DNA reads as TGCGCCAGCAGTACCTCCGAGGTGAGAGGAGAGACCCAGTACTTC. Its translation is CASSTSEVRGETQYF.

The chain combines TRBV5-4 with TRBJ2-7; 8 positions agree with TRBD2. The CDR3 has 13 amino acids. The V gene's germline CDR1 is SGHNT and CDR2 YYREEE (reference sequence). J lost 4 bases, V lost 3 bases, and 3 bases had no gene match. The CDR3 is CASSWGGGYEQYF. The CDR3, as DNA: TGTGCCAGCAGCTGGGGCGGGGGGTACGAGCAGTACTTC.

This chain links TRBV5-1 with TRBJ2-6; D is possibly TRBD2 (6 bases). Deletions cut 4 bases from V and 0 bases from J, with 11 bases between. Germline V lookup: CDR1 SGHRS, CDR2 YFSETQ. The CDR3 runs 16 residues. This CDR3 is CASSRTTVSGANVLTF. The CDR3 DNA is TGCGCCAGCAGCCGGACTACCGTCTCTGGGGCCAACGTCCTGACTTTC. Full variable domain (missing parts from reference TRBV5-1 and TRBJ2-6): KAGVTQTPRYLIKTRGQQVTLSCSPISGHRSVSWYQQTPGQGLQFLFEYFSETQRNKGNFPGRFSGRQFSNSRSEMNVSTLELGDSALYLCASSRTTVSGANVLTFGAGSRLTVL.

This clone showed up just once. CDR3 amino acids: CASSEGIGADTQYF. For the CDR3, the DNA is TGTGCCAGCAGTGAAGGAATTGGAGCAGATACGCAGTATTTT. The rearrangement uses TRBV2 and TRBJ2-3; D call uncertain. Germline CDR1 reads SNHLY; CDR2 reads FYNNEI. V lost 1 base and J lost 4, with 9 bases in between. This CDR3 region has 14 residues.

The rearrangement links TRBV27 to TRBJ2-5; D is uncertain. The CDR3 runs 13 residues. Trimming cost V 6 bases and J 3 bases, with 11 bases left between them. The germline gives CDR1 MNHEY, CDR2 SMNVEV (reference sequence). For the CDR3, the DNA is TGTGCCAGCAGCAGGATCCCGGAAGAGACCCAGTACTTC. It encodes CASSRIPEETQYF.

CDR3 sequence reads: CASSLAPEDTLTQYF. In nucleotides, the CDR3 is TGTGCCAGCAGCTTAGCGCCCGAGGATACCCTGACCCAGTACTTC. The chain combines TRBV7-9 with TRBJ2-5; D gene ambiguous. Trimming pared 0 bases from V and 7 bases from J, leaving 15 bases between. Germline CDR1 reads SEHNR; CDR2 reads FQNEAQ (reference sequence). This CDR3 has 15 amino acids.

This chain uses TRBV25-1 with TRBJ2-2, with no clear D. The ends were cut back, 3 bases at V and 6 bases at J, with 11 bases in the middle. Per germline, CDR1 MGHDK and CDR2 SYGVNS. The CDR3 contains 14 residues. The CDR3 is CASSDPATSGELFF. The CDR3 region has the DNA TGTGCCAGCAGTGACCCAGCGACGTCCGGGGAGCTGTTTTTT.

The rearrangement joins TRBV6-1 to TRBJ1-1, with TRBD1 identical over 8 bases. Germline trimming cut 3 bases from V and 1 base from J; bases unmatched to any gene: 7. Per germline, CDR1 MNHNS and CDR2 SASEGT. The CDR3 consists of 16 residues. CDR3 in amino acids: CASSDRGRRGNTEAFF. CDR3 DNA: TGTGCCAGCAGTGACAGGGGGCGAAGAGGGAACACTGAAGCTTTCTTT.

This clone showed up just once. The chain combines TRBV5-1 with TRBJ1-4, with TRBD1 as a possible D gene (5 bases). The CDR3 is 15 residues long. The germline V and J ends were trimmed by 0 bases and 3 bases, with 9 bases remaining between them. Germline V gene data show CDR1 as SGHRS and CDR2 as YFSETQ. The CDR3 spells CASSLEGAANEKLFF. CDR3 DNA sequence: TGCGCCAGCAGCTTGGAAGGGGCGGCTAATGAAAAACTGTTTTTT.

J is TRBJ2-2 and V is TRBV27; D gene ambiguous. This CDR3 region has 17 residues. Germline CDR1 is MNHEY and CDR2 is SMNVEV (reference sequence). The V end lost 2 bases, the J end lost 1 base, and 14 bases lay between the germline ends. The CDR3 bases are TGTGCCAGCAGTTTACAGGCTCTTGGGCTGAACACCGGGGAGCTGTTTTTT. Translation gives CASSLQALGLNTGELFF.

The gene calls are TRBV2 and TRBJ1-2, with 11 positions matching TRBD1. Germline values: CDR1 SNHLY, CDR2 FYNNEI. The CDR3 is made up of 14 amino acids. The trim removed 0 bases at V and 12 bases at J, leaving 6 bases unmatched. The CDR3 is CASSEAPGQGENTF. In DNA form, the CDR3 reads TGTGCCAGCAGTGAAGCCCCGGGACAGGGGGAAAACACCTTC.

The rearrangement links TRBV27 to TRBJ1-1; D is perhaps TRBD1 (6 bases). CDR3 length: 14 amino acids. V was trimmed by 5 bases and J by 1 base, leaving 11 bases between them. Germline V CDR1 and CDR2: MNHEY, SMNVEV (reference sequence). CDR3 DNA: TGTGCCAGCAGTATAAACAGGGCGAACACTGAAGCTTTCTTT. Translation: CASSINRANTEAFF.

This rearrangement joins TRBV5-6 to TRBJ2-2, with TRBD2 matching 11 bases. The germline gives CDR1 SGHDT, CDR2 YYEEEE. The CDR3 has 18 residues. The junction had 9 bases not matched to a gene; V was cut back by 3 bases and J by 2 bases. The CDR3 loop is CASSSLAGGPKNTGELFF. CDR3 in DNA: TGTGCCAGCAGCTCTCTAGCGGGAGGACCGAAAAACACCGGGGAGCTGTTTTTT.

J is TRBJ1-2 and V is TRBV4-2; 8 nucleotides match TRBD1. The CDR3 runs to 16 residues. From germline, CDR1 is LGHNA and CDR2 YNFKEQ. The trim removed 1 base at V and 3 bases at J, leaving 7 bases unmatched. The CDR3 DNA follows: TGTGCCAGCAGCCAAGCCCCGGACAGGGTCGACTATGGCTACACCTTC. Residues: CASSQAPDRVDYGYTF.

The rearrangement uses TRBV29-1 and TRBJ2-3, with TRBD2 matching 15 bases. Trimming removed 4 bases from V and 3 bases from J; junction bases left unmatched: 17. The CDR3 is 20 amino acids. CDR1 SQVTM and CDR2 ANQGSEA come from the germline V gene. The CDR3 region has the DNA TGCAGCGTTGTCCAAATCGGACTAGCGGGAGGGCCCGGCCCTACAGATACGCAGTATTTT. It yields the protein CSVVQIGLAGGPGPTDTQYF.